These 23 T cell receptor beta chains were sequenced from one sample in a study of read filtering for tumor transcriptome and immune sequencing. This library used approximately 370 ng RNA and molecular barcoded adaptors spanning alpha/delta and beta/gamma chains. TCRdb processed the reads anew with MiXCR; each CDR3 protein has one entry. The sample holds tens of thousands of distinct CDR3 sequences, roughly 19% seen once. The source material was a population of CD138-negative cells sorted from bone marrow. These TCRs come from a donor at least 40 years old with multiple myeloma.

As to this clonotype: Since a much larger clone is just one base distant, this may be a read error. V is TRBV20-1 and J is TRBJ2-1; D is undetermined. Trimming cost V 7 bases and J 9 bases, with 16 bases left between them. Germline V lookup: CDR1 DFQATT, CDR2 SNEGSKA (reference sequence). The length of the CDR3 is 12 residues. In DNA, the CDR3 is TGCAGTGTTTCTACGGGTAGGCCTGAGCAGTTCTTC. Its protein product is CSVSTGRPEQFF.

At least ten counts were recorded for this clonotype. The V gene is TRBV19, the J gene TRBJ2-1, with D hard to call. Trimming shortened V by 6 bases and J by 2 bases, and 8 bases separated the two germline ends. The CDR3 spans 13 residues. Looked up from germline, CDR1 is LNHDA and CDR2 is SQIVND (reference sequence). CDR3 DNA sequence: TGTGCCAGTAGCCCAGGCACCTACAATGAGCAGTTCTTC. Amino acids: CASSPGTYNEQFF.

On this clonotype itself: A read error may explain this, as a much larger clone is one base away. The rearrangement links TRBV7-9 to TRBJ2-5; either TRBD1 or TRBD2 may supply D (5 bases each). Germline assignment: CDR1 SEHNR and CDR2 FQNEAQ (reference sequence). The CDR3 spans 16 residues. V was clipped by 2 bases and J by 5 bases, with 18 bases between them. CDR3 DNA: TGTGCCAGCAGCTTAACCTCGGACTTCGGACATGAGACCCAGTACTTC. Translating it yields CASSLTSDFGHETQYF.

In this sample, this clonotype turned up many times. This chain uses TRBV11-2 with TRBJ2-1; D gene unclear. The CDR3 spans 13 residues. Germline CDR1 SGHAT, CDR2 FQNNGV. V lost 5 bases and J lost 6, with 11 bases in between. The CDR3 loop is CASSLRAGNEQFF. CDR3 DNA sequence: TGTGCCAGCAGCCTTAGGGCCGGCAATGAGCAGTTCTTC.

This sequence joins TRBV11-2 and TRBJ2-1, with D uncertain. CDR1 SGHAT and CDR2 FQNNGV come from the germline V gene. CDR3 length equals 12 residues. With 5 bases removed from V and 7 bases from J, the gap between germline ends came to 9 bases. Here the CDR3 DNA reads TGTGCCAGCAGCCGGACCGGGAATGAGCAGTTCTTC. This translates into CASSRTGNEQFF.

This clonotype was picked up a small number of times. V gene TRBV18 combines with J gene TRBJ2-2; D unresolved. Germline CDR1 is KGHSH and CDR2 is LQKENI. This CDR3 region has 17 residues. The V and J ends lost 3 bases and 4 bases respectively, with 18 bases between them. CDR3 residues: CASSPNLAYHGTGELFF. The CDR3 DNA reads TGTGCCAGCTCACCGAATCTCGCCTACCACGGCACCGGGGAGCTGTTTTTT.

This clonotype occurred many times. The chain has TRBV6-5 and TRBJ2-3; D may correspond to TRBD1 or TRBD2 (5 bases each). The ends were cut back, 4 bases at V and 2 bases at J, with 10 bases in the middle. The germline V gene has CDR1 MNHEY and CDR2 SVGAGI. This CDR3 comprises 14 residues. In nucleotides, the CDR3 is TGTGCCAGCAGTTCGGGGCGCAACACAGATACGCAGTATTTT. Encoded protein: CASSSGRNTDTQYF.

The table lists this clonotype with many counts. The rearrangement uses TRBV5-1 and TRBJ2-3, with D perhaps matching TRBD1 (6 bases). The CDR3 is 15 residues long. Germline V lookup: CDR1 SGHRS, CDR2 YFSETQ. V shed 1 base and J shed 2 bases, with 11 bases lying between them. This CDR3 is CASSLQQGSTDTQYF. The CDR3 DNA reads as TGCGCCAGCAGCTTGCAACAGGGTTCCACAGATACGCAGTATTTT.

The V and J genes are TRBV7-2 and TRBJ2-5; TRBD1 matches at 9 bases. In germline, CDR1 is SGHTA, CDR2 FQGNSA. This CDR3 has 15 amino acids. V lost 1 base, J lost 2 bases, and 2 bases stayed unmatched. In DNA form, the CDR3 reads TGTGCCAGCAGCTTAGGGGACAGGGTACAAGAGACCCAGTACTTC. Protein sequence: CASSLGDRVQETQYF. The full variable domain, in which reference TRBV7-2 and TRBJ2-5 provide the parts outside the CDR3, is GAGVSQSPSNKVTEKGKDVELRCDPISGHTALYWYRQSLGQGLEFLIYFQGNSAPDKSGLPSDRFSAERTGGSVSTLTIQRTQQEDSAVYLCASSLGDRVQETQYFGPGTRLLVL.

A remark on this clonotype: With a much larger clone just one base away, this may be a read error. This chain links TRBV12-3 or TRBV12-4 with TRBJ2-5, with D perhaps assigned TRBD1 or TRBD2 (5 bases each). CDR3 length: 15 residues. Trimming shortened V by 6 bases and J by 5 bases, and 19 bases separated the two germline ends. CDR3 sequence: CASRNEGSHYETQYF. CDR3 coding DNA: TGTGCCAGCAGGAACGAGGGGAGCCACTACGAGACCCAGTACTTC.

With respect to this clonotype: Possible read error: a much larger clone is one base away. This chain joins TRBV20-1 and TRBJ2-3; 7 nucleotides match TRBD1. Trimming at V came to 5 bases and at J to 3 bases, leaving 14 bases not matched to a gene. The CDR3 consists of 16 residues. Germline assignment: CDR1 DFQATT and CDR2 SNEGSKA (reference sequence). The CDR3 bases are TGCAGTGCTGGAGTTGCCAGGGGGTTCGGGACAGATACGCAGTATTTT. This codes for CSAGVARGFGTDTQYF.

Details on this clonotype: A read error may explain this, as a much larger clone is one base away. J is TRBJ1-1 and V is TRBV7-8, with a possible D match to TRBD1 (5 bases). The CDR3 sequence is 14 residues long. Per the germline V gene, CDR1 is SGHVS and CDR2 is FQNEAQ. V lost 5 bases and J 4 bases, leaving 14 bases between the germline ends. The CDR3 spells CASSPPGGSTEAFF. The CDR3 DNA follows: TGTGCCAGCAGCCCTCCGGGGGGGAGCACTGAAGCTTTCTTT. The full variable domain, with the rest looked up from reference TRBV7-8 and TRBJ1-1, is GAGVSQSPRYKVAKRGQDVALRCDPISGHVSLFWYQQALGQGPEFLTYFQNEAQLDKSGLPSDRFFAERPEGSVSTLKIQRTQQEDSAVYLCASSPPGGSTEAFFGQGTRLTVV.

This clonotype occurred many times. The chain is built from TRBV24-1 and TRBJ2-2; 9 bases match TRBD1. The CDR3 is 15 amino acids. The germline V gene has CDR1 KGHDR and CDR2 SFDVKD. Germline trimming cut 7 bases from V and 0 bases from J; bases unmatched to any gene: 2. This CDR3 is CATSRQGANTGELFF. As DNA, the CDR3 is TGTGCCACCAGCCGACAGGGGGCGAACACCGGGGAGCTGTTTTTT.

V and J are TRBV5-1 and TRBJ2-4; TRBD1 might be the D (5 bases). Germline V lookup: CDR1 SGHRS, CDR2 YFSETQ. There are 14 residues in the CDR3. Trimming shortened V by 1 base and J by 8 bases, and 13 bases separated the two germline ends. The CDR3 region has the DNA TGCGCCAGCAGCTTGTCGGCAGGGTCTGACATTCAGTACTTC. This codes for CASSLSAGSDIQYF.

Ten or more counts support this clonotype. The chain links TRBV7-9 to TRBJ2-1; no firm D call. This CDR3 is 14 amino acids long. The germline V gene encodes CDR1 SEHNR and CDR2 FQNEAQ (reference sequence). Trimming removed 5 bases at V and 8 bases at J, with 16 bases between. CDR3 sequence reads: CASSPSRSTDEQFF. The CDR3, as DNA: TGTGCCAGCAGCCCCAGCAGGTCAACAGATGAGCAGTTCTTC. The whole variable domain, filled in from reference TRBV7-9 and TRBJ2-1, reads DTGVSQNPRHKITKRGQNVTFRCDPISEHNRLYWYRQTLGQGPEFLTYFQNEAQLEKSRLLSDRFSAERPKGSFSTLEIQRTEQGDSAMYLCASSPSRSTDEQFFGPGTRLTVL.

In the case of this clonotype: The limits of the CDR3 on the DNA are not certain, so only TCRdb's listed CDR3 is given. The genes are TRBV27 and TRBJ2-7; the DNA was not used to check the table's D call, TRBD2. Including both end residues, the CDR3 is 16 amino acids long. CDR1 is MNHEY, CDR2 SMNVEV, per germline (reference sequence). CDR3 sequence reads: CASSFARGNTLQEQCF.

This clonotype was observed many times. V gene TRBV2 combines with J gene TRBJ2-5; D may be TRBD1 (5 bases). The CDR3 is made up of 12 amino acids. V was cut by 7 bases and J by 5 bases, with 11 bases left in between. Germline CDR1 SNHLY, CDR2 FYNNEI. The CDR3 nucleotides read TGTGCCAGCATAGGGGCAGGGGAGACCCAGTACTTC. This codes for CASIGAGETQYF.

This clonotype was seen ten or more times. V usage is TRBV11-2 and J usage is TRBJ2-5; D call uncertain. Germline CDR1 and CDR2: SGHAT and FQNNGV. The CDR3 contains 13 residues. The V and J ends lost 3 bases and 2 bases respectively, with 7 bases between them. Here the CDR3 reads CASSLNLQETQYF. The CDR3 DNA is TGTGCCAGCAGCTTGAACTTACAAGAGACCCAGTACTTC.

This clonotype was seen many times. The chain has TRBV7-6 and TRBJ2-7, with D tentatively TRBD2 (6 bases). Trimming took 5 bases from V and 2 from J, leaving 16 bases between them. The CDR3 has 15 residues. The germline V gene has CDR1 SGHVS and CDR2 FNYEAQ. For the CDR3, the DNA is TGTGCCAGCAGCCCTGATAGCGGTCAGGCCTACGAGCAGTACTTC. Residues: CASSPDSGQAYEQYF.

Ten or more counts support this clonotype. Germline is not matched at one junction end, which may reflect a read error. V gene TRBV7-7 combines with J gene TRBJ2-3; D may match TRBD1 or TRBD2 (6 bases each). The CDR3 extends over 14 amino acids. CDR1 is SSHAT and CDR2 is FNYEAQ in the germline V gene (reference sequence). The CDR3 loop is CASSLRGPTDTQYF. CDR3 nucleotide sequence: TGTGCTAGCAGCTTACGGGGGCCCACAGATACGCAGTATTTT.

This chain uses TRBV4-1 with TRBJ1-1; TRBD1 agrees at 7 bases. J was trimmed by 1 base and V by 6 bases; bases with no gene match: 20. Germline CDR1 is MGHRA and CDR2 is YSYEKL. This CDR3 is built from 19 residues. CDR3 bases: TGCGCCAGCAGTCTTTCCGGGCAGGGGGTGAGGGTGTGGAACACTGAAGCTTTCTTT. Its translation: CASSLSGQGVRVWNTEAFF.

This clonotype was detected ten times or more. The CDR3 is CSARTGGFNEQFF. In DNA, the CDR3 is TGCAGCGCCCGGACAGGGGGCTTCAATGAGCAGTTCTTC. The chain joins TRBV29-1 to TRBJ2-1; 11 bases align to TRBD1. The CDR3 totals 13 residues. With 7 bases clipped from V and 6 bases from J, the junction kept 5 bases outside the gene matches. Germline CDR1 reads SQVTM; CDR2 reads ANQGSEA.

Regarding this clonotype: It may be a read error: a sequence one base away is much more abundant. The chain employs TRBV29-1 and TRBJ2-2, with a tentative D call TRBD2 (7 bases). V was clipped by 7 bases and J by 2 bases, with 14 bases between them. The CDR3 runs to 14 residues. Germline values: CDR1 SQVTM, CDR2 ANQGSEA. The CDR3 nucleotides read TGCAGCGGTGCGGGGGCAGTAAACACCGGGGAGCTGTTTTTT. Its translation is CSGAGAVNTGELFF.